This TCR beta chain came from a study of response to subunit inactivated influenza vaccine. TCRdb re-called the RT-PCR reads through MiXCR, storing one row per CDR3 protein. The sample carries 500,000 to 650,000 distinct CDR3 sequences, 6.5% to 8% recorded once. From germline, CDR1 is SGHKS and CDR2 YYEKEE (reference sequence). The V end lost 4 bases, the J end lost 3 bases, and 16 bases lay between the germline ends. The CDR3 spans 15 residues. This clonotype has just a few counts. No antigen is known for it. General study results and limits: Each seasonal influenza vaccination recruits few new T cells, the authors suggested.

Material: PBMCs from blood, obtained roughly 24 months after vaccination. This rearrangement joins TRBV5-5 to TRBJ1-1; maybe TRBD1 (5 bases). The TCR comes from a man aged 50-75 years who received an inactivated influenza vaccine. CDR3 residues: CASSPSGAVHTEAFF. CDR3 in DNA: TGTGCCAGCAGCCCATCTGGGGCTGTTCACACTGAAGCTTTCTTT.